These 18 T cell receptor beta chains share one sample of origin, sequenced in a study of T-cell memory formation after mild COVID-19 (dated by TCRdb to the early 2020s). The protocol used for the library was 5' RACE. Sequencing relied on an Illumina NovaSeq 6000. The raw public reads went through TCRdb reprocessing: fastp at Q25, MiXCR clone calling, in-frame beta chains kept. Entries are consolidated by CDR3 protein sequence, retaining the most common genes and DNA. The sample table contains 130,000 to 150,000 distinct CDR3 sequences; only one count was recorded for about 6.1% of them. Clones ranked in the top ten supply about 2.1% of the sample. Sequenced material: PBMCs or a T cell subset sorted from them (not recorded which). Every receptor here comes from an adult woman who had mild COVID-19 (a few samples of this study predate the infection). The sample titles of this study are shuffled in the database, so cell type and time point are left out; the donor was told from shared clones.

This clonotype appeared a few times. The rearrangement joins TRBV24-1 to TRBJ2-3; TRBD2 aligns across 7 bases. V shed 6 bases and J 2 bases; nucleotides not matched to a gene: 10. The CDR3 runs 16 residues. The germline V gene encodes CDR1 KGHDR and CDR2 SFDVKD. The CDR3 bases are TGTGCCACCAGTAACCCGAGCGGGACCTACACAGATACGCAGTATTTT. Its translation: CATSNPSGTYTDTQYF.

The genes are TRBV18 and TRBJ2-5; D unresolved. The CDR3 length is 12 residues. From germline, CDR1 is KGHSH and CDR2 LQKENI. Deletions cut 2 bases from V and 7 bases from J, with 8 bases between. The CDR3 nucleotides read TGTGCCAGCTCACCAGATTTTGGGACCCAGTACTTC. This gives the protein CASSPDFGTQYF.

The rearrangement uses TRBV7-9 and TRBJ2-5, with D unresolved. This CDR3 contains 12 residues. Trimming removed 5 bases at V and 5 bases at J, with 9 bases between. Germline CDR1 and CDR2: SEHNR and FQNEAQ (reference sequence). The CDR3 DNA sequence: TGTGCCAGCAGCAACCCCGGGGAGACCCAGTACTTC. Amino acid sequence: CASSNPGETQYF.

This chain joins TRBV15 and TRBJ2-5, with D uncertain. The CDR3 has 14 residues. The V and J ends lost 0 bases and 2 bases respectively, with 7 bases between them. Per germline, CDR1 LNHNV and CDR2 YYDKDF (reference sequence). The CDR3 is CATSREDAQETQYF. In DNA, the CDR3 is TGTGCCACCAGCAGAGAGGATGCGCAAGAGACCCAGTACTTC.

This clonotype was counted at least ten times. The gene calls are TRBV19 and TRBJ2-6; no clear D gene. V was shortened by 7 bases and J by 2 bases, with 9 bases between the two germline ends. This CDR3 is built from 14 residues. Per the germline V gene, CDR1 is LNHDA and CDR2 is SQIVND (reference sequence). CDR3 loop: CASIGTAGANVLTF. The DNA of the CDR3 is TGTGCCAGTATTGGAACAGCTGGGGCCAACGTCCTGACTTTC.

A few counts support this clonotype. The chain joins TRBV25-1 to TRBJ1-2; D possibly corresponds to TRBD1 (5 bases). CDR3 length: 15 amino acids. V was shortened by 4 bases and J by 4 bases, with 16 bases between the two germline ends. Germline-derived CDR1 and CDR2 are MGHDK and SYGVNS. CDR3 in DNA: TGTGCCAGCAGTGGAACCCGTTTCGGGGGCTATGGCTACACCTTC. Protein product: CASSGTRFGGYGYTF.

This clonotype was counted at least ten times. The chain couples TRBV20-1 to TRBJ2-1, with 9 positions matching TRBD2. CDR1 DFQATT and CDR2 SNEGSKA come from the germline V gene (reference sequence). The CDR3 contains 13 residues. The V segment lost 3 bases and the J segment 14 bases; nucleotides outside the gene matches: 11. The CDR3 reads CSASRVGASGEFF. In DNA, the CDR3 is TGCAGTGCTAGTCGGGTGGGGGCTAGCGGGGAGTTCTTC.

This clonotype was seen repeatedly, ten times or more. The rearrangement uses TRBV19 and TRBJ1-1, with D unclear. V was cut by 7 bases and J by 1 base, with 16 bases left in between. The CDR3 runs to 15 residues. Germline-derived CDR1 and CDR2 are LNHDA and SQIVND (reference sequence). The CDR3: CASIPRDSANTEAFF. The CDR3 DNA reads TGTGCCAGTATCCCAAGGGATAGTGCGAACACTGAAGCTTTCTTT.

The V gene is TRBV27, the J gene TRBJ2-2; D is unresolved. Trimming pared 6 bases from V and 0 bases from J, leaving 11 bases between. Germline-derived CDR1 and CDR2 are MNHEY and SMNVEV (reference sequence). The CDR3 is 15 residues long. The CDR3 nucleotides are TGTGCCAGCAGAACGGGCAGAGCGAACACCGGGGAGCTGTTTTTT. Translated: CASRTGRANTGELFF.

This clonotype was counted many times. This sequence joins TRBV18 and TRBJ1-1, with D hard to call. The CDR3 covers 16 residues. CDR1 is KGHSH, CDR2 LQKENI, per germline. V lost 2 bases and J lost 0, with 13 bases in between. The CDR3 sequence is CASSPRNPEVNTEAFF. CDR3 in DNA: TGTGCCAGCTCACCAAGAAATCCGGAGGTGAACACTGAAGCTTTCTTT.

This clonotype was found a few times. The chain recombines TRBV5-1 with TRBJ2-5; D might be TRBD1 or TRBD2, each matching 5 bases. Germline V gene data show CDR1 as SGHRS and CDR2 as YFSETQ. V lost 3 bases and J lost 9, with 21 bases in between. The CDR3 covers 15 residues. CDR3 loop: CASSSATAPVGAQYF. CDR3 coding DNA: TGCGCCAGCAGCTCGGCGACAGCACCGGTGGGGGCCCAGTACTTC.

This clonotype turned up a few times. The J gene is TRBJ2-1, the V gene TRBV29-1, with D perhaps assigned TRBD1 or TRBD2 (5 bases each). CDR1 SQVTM and CDR2 ANQGSEA come from the germline V gene. Between the trimmed V and J ends, which lost 2 bases and 8 bases, there was a span of 10 bases. The CDR3 contains 12 residues. The CDR3 sequence: CSVEQGVDEQFF. The CDR3, as DNA: TGCAGCGTTGAACAGGGAGTTGATGAGCAGTTCTTC.

This clonotype was detected ten times or more. V usage is TRBV7-2 and J usage is TRBJ2-1, with 13 bases identical to TRBD2. V was clipped by 4 bases and J by 4 bases; unmatched bases: 13. The CDR3 has 19 residues. The V gene's germline CDR1 is SGHTA and CDR2 FQGNSA. The CDR3 bases are TGTGCCAGCAGCTCCTGGACTAGCGGGAGAGGAGTTTTATACAATGAGCAGTTCTTC. Its translation: CASSSWTSGRGVLYNEQFF.

This chain uses TRBV7-2 with TRBJ2-7; a possible D gene is TRBD2 (6 bases). CDR3 size: 16 residues. V dropped 6 bases and J dropped 2 bases, with 20 bases sitting between them. Germline-derived CDR1 and CDR2 are SGHTA and FQGNSA. CDR3 sequence (DNA): TGTGCCAGCAGGCGCGGAGGGGAGCGGGCGCCCTACGAGCAGTACTTC. Protein sequence: CASRRGGERAPYEQYF. The full variable domain, in which reference TRBV7-2 and TRBJ2-7 provide the parts outside the CDR3, is GAGVSQSPSNKVTEKGKDVELRCDPISGHTALYWYRQSLGQGLEFLIYFQGNSAPDKSGLPSDRFSAERTGGSVSTLTIQRTQQEDSAVYLCASRRGGERAPYEQYFGPGTRLTVT.

V and J are TRBV9 and TRBJ2-6; 9 bases are a match to TRBD2. The CDR3 runs to 19 residues. The germline CDR1 and CDR2 sequences are SGDLS and YYNGEE. Losses at the gene ends were 7 bases for V and 0 bases for J; bases not matched to a gene: 14. The CDR3 reads CASGTGSGGPRSGANVLTF. The CDR3 DNA reads as TGTGCCAGCGGAACTGGTAGCGGGGGACCACGCTCTGGGGCCAACGTCCTGACTTTC.

This clonotype came up a few times. This rearrangement joins TRBV6-5 to TRBJ1-5, with TRBD1 identical over 9 bases. After removal of 4 bases from V and 6 bases from J, the junction contained 4 bases not matched to a gene. The CDR3 is 14 residues long. Germline CDR1 and CDR2: MNHEY and SVGAGI. CDR3 sequence reads: CASSSQGAGQPQHF. The CDR3 DNA reads TGTGCCAGCAGTTCACAGGGGGCAGGTCAGCCCCAGCATTTT.

This clonotype was picked up many times. The V call is TRBV7-7, the J call TRBJ2-1; D unresolved. The CDR3 is 14 residues long. Germline V lookup: CDR1 SSHAT, CDR2 FNYEAQ (reference sequence). The V and J ends lost 6 bases and 2 bases respectively, with 11 bases between them. The CDR3 coding sequence is TGTGCCAGCAGTTCGGACGGAGCCTACAATGAGCAGTTCTTC. The encoded protein is CASSSDGAYNEQFF.

This clonotype was observed a handful of times. The chain joins TRBV7-8 to TRBJ2-3; D is possibly TRBD2 (6 bases). Germline-derived CDR1 and CDR2 are SGHVS and FQNEAQ. The ends were cut back, 10 bases at V and 1 base at J, with 12 bases in the middle. The CDR3 loop spans 13 amino acids. CDR3 amino acids: CATRAGRTDTQYF. The CDR3 DNA is TGTGCCACCAGGGCGGGGCGCACAGATACGCAGTATTTT.